The next 6 T cell receptor beta chains were all read from a single sample in a study of early T cells in non-severe SARS-CoV-2 infection. TCRdb processed the 5' RACE reads anew with MiXCR; each CDR3 protein has one entry. The sample includes 65,000 to 85,000 distinct CDR3 sequences, 9% to 10% of them seen just once. The sample here was whole blood, taken at baseline. These receptors were obtained from an adult who was a healthcare worker with PCR-confirmed SARS-CoV-2 infection or an uninfected control (not recorded which).

The sample holds many counts of this clonotype. The J gene is TRBJ1-1, the V gene TRBV29-1; 8 positions agree with TRBD1. CDR1 is SQVTM and CDR2 is ANQGSEA in the germline V gene. There are 11 residues in the CDR3. The V segment lost 4 bases and the J segment 8 bases; nucleotides outside the gene matches: 3. In DNA, the CDR3 is TGCAGCGTTGGTCAGGGGGCGGAAGCTTTCTTT. Amino acids: CSVGQGAEAFF.

The sample holds many counts of this clonotype. The rearrangement links TRBV7-8 to TRBJ2-7; the match to TRBD1 covers 8 bases. V gave up 5 bases and J gave up 8 bases; unmatched junction bases: 14. The CDR3 is made up of 15 amino acids. The V gene's germline CDR1 is SGHVS and CDR2 FQNEAQ. The CDR3 DNA reads as TGTGCCAGCAGCCATGTAGGAGACAGGGGTGTTCAGCAGTACTTC. Translation gives CASSHVGDRGVQQYF. Together with reference TRBV7-8 and TRBJ2-7, the CDR3 gives the full variable domain: GAGVSQSPRYKVAKRGQDVALRCDPISGHVSLFWYQQALGQGPEFLTYFQNEAQLDKSGLPSDRFFAERPEGSVSTLKIQRTQQEDSAVYLCASSHVGDRGVQQYFGPGTRLTVT.

This clonotype was found a few times. The rearrangement uses TRBV3-1 and TRBJ2-5, with D perhaps matching TRBD2 (5 bases). V gave up 3 bases and J gave up 2 bases, with 10 bases separating them. The germline gives CDR1 LGHDT, CDR2 YNNKEL (reference sequence). There are 14 residues in the CDR3. This CDR3 reads CASSHGAAQETQYF. DNA for the CDR3: TGTGCCAGCAGCCATGGAGCGGCTCAAGAGACCCAGTACTTC.

This clonotype has only one observation. This CDR3 reads CASSLGLAGANVLTF. In DNA form, the CDR3 reads TGCGCCAGCAGCCTCGGTCTGGCTGGGGCCAACGTCCTGACTTTC. The chain carries TRBV5-1 and TRBJ2-6; D uncertain. Germline CDR1 reads SGHRS; CDR2 reads YFSETQ. The CDR3 length is 15 residues. V was cut by 4 bases and J by 2 bases, with 10 bases left in between.

A few counts support this clonotype. The V call is TRBV7-2, the J call TRBJ2-3; TRBD1 is a possible D gene (5 bases). Germline values: CDR1 SGHTA, CDR2 FQGNSA. The length of the CDR3 is 12 residues. Trimming took off 5 bases at V and 10 bases at J, with 13 bases between the two ends. The CDR3 DNA reads as TGTGCCAGCAGCGCAAAGACAGTTGCGCAGTATTTT. Translating gives CASSAKTVAQYF.

J is TRBJ1-1 and V is TRBV27; 9 nucleotides align to TRBD1. The germline V gene has CDR1 MNHEY and CDR2 SMNVEV (reference sequence). This CDR3 region has 14 residues. The J segment lost 5 bases and the V segment lost 2 bases, leaving 3 bases of the junction unmatched. The DNA of the CDR3 is TGTGCCAGCAGTTTAGGACAGGGGACGACTGAAGCTTTCTTT. Its protein is CASSLGQGTTEAFF.